The 8 T cell receptor delta chains in this list originate from one sample, sequenced in a study of gamma-delta T cells after stem cell transplantation (TCRdb year 2016). The protocol used for the library was RT-PCR. The sample was run on an Illumina MiSeq. Via CATT, TCRdb reprocessed the public reads, and rows with identical DNA were then joined. In all, the sample holds about 3,400 delta-chain clones, and roughly 17% of those were seen once. About 15% of the sample is taken by the ten largest. Sequencing used gamma-delta T cells. The receptors derive from a human donor. It is not recorded whose cells these are; they may come from a transplant donor.

This clone was picked up a small number of times. The chain is built from TRDV2 and TRDJ1; D not resolved. The CDR3 sequence is 16 residues long. Germline CDR1 is GEAIGNYY and CDR2 is EKD. V lost 2 bases, J lost 3 bases, and 18 bases lay in between. CDR3 in amino acids: CACDSVATRWADKLIF. As DNA, the CDR3 is TGTGCCTGTGACAGTGTTGCCACCCGTTGGGCCGATAAACTCATCTTT.

This chain joins TRDV2 and TRDJ1; 12 bases line up with TRDD3. V was clipped by 3 bases and J by 2 bases; unmatched bases: 9. The V gene's germline CDR1 is GEAIGNYY and CDR2 EKD. This CDR3 is built from 17 residues. The DNA of the CDR3 is TGTGCCTGTGACGTCCTTACTGGGGGATACAAGACCGATAAACTCATCTTT. This codes for CACDVLTGGYKTDKLIF.

This clone qualifies as medium-sized (0.01 to 0.1%). This chain uses TRDV2 with TRDJ1; 9 positions agree with TRDD3. Germline CDR1 is GEAIGNYY and CDR2 is EKD. The V gene end was trimmed by 0 bases and the J gene end by 0 bases; junction bases not matched to a gene: 19. This CDR3 spans 21 amino acids. The CDR3 DNA reads as TGTGCCTGTGACACCTTGGTTCCCGACCGTACTGGGGGAGGAAACACCGATAAACTCATCTTT. Translated, it gives CACDTLVPDRTGGGNTDKLIF.

By its share, this clone is large. The sample holds other DNA sequences that translate to the same CDR3. J is TRDJ1 and V is TRDV2, with D possibly TRDD3 on 6 matching bases. Germline V gene lookup returns CDR1 GEAIGNYY and CDR2 EKD. The CDR3 runs 19 residues. The ends were cut back, 0 bases at V and 0 bases at J, with 22 bases in the middle. Written as DNA, the CDR3 is TGTGCCTGTGACACCGTTTTAAGCCCGATACGGGACAACACCGATAAACTCATCTTT. Translating it yields CACDTVLSPIRDNTDKLIF.

This clone qualifies as large. The sample contains more than one DNA sequence encoding this CDR3. V gene TRDV2 combines with J gene TRDJ1; 9 nucleotides align to TRDD3. This CDR3 has 18 amino acids. Germline V gene sequence: CDR1 GEAIGNYY, CDR2 EKD. The junction had 15 bases not matched to a gene; V was cut back by 3 bases and J by 2 bases. The CDR3: CACDSLGPGDTWTDKLIF. The CDR3 coding sequence is TGTGCCTGTGACTCCCTCGGACCGGGGGATACTTGGACCGATAAACTCATCTTT.

The rearrangement links TRDV2 to TRDJ1; the D gene could be TRDD2 or TRDD3 (6 bases each). V shed 3 bases and J shed 0 bases, with 19 bases lying between them. The CDR3 has 17 residues. The germline gives CDR1 GEAIGNYY, CDR2 EKD. The CDR3 sequence: CACDFLTRRGYTDKLIF. Written as DNA, the CDR3 is TGTGCCTGTGACTTCCTAACTCGGCGGGGATACACCGATAAACTCATCTTT.

A few counts support this clone. A far bigger clonotype differs at one base, so this is likely a read error. Other DNA sequences within the sample encode an identical CDR3. The chain joins TRDV2 to TRDJ3; TRDD3 matches 9 bases. This CDR3 is 20 amino acids long. CDR1 is GEAIGNYY and CDR2 is EKD in the germline V gene. V was pared by 0 bases and J by 1 base, with 9 bases of the junction left unmatched. The CDR3: CACDTVLGDTVSWDTRQMFF. In DNA form, the CDR3 reads TGTGCCTGTGACACCGTACTGGGGGACACGGTTTCCTGGGACACCCGACAGATGTTTTTC.

About this clone itself: A read error may be the cause here, since a much bigger clone is one base away. V is TRDV2 and J is TRDJ1, with 8 bases matching TRDD3. The germline gives CDR1 GEAIGNYY, CDR2 EKD. J was trimmed by 2 bases and V by 4 bases; bases with no gene match: 23. This CDR3 comprises 20 residues. The CDR3 reads CACEFLEKTGGIRGTDKLIF. CDR3 DNA: TGTGCCTGTGAATTCCTGGAGAAAACTGGGGGCATCCGGGGGACCGATAAACTCATCTTT.